This T cell receptor (beta chain) was obtained from a study of cytomegalovirus exposure and HLA in healthy donors. The CDR3 is made up of 17 amino acids. With 1 base removed from V and 2 bases from J, the gap between germline ends came to 18 bases. Germline V lookup: CDR1 SGHKS, CDR2 YYEKEE (reference sequence). PCR primers comprised 60 Vbeta and 13 Jbeta primers. Method: immunoSEQ multiplex PCR; TCRdb's copy keeps in-frame clones and lacks some. The profile covers fewer than 110,000 clones, with roughly 80% appearing a single time and 4.1% taken by the ten largest. This clone was recorded once. The genes are TRBV5-5 and TRBJ2-5; the D gene is possibly TRBD1 (6 bases). This clonotype was sampled from a middle-aged man in good health and CMV-seronegative. The specimen sequenced was PBMCs. The CDR3 protein is CASSLLLFNRVQETQYF. The CDR3 DNA is TGTGCCAGCAGCTTGTTGCTATTCAACAGGGTACAAGAGACCCAGTACTTC.